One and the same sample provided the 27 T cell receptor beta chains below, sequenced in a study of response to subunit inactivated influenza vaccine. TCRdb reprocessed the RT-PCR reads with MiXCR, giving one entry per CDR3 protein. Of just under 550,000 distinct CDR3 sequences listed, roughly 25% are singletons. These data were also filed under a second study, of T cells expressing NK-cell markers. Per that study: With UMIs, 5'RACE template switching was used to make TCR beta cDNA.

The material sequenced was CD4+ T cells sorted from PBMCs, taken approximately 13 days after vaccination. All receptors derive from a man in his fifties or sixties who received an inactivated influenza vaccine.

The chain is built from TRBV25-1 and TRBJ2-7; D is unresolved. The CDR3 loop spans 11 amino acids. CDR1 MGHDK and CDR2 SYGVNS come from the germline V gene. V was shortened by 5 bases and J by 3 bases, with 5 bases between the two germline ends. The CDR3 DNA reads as TGTGCCAGCAGTAACAACTACGAGCAGTACTTC. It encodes CASSNNYEQYF.

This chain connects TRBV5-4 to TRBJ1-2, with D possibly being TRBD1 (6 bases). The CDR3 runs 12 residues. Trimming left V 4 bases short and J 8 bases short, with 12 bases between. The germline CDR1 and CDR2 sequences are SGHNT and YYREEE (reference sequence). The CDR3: CASSMDSWGYTF. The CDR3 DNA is TGTGCCAGCAGCATGGACAGTTGGGGCTACACCTTC.

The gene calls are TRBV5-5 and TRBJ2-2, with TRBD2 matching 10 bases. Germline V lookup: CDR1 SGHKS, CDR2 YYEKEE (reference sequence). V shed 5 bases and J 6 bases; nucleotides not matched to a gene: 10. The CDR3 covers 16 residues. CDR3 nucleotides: TGTGCCAGCAGGACGCTAGCGGGGGATGTTGCCGGGGAGCTGTTTTTT. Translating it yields CASRTLAGDVAGELFF.

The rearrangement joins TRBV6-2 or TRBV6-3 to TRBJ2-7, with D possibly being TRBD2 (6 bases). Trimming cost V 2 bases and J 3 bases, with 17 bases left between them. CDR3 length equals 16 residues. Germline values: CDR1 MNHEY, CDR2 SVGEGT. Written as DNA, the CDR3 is TGTGCCAGCAGTTACGGGGCAGGACTAACTAGCTACGAGCAGTACTTC. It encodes CASSYGAGLTSYEQYF.

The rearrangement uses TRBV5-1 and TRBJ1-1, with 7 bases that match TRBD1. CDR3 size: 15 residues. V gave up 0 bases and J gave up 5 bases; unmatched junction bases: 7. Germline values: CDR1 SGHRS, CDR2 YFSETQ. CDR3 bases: TGCGCCAGCAGCTTGGTCCGGCAGGGGGGAACTGAAGCTTTCTTT. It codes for CASSLVRQGGTEAFF.

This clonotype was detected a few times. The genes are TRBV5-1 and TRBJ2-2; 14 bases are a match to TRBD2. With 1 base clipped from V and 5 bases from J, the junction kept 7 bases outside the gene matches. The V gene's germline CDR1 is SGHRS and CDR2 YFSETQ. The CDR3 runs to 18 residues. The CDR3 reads CASSLPGLAGDQTGELFF. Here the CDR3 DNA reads TGCGCCAGCAGCTTGCCGGGACTAGCGGGAGATCAGACCGGGGAGCTGTTTTTT.

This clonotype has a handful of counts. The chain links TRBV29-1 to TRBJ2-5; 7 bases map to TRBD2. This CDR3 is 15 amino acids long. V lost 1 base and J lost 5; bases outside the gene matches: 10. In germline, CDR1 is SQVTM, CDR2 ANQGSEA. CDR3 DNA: TGCAGCGTTGAAGGGGGCTCGGGGAGGGGCGAGACCCAGTACTTC. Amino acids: CSVEGGSGRGETQYF.

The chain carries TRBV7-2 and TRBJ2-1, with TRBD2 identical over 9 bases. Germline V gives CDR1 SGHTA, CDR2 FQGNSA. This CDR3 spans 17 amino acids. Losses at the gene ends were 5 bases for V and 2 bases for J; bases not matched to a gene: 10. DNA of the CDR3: TGTGCCAGCAGCCGAAAGGGGGTAGCGGGAGCCTACAATGAGCAGTTCTTC. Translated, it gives CASSRKGVAGAYNEQFF.

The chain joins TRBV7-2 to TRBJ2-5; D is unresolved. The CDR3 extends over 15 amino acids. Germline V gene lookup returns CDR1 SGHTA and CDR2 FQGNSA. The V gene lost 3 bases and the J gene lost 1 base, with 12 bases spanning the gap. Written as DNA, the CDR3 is TGTGCCAGCAGCTTGATGGCAGGCCTCCAAGAGACCCAGTACTTC. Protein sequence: CASSLMAGLQETQYF. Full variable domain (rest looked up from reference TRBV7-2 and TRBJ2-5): GAGVSQSPSNKVTEKGKDVELRCDPISGHTALYWYRQSLGQGLEFLIYFQGNSAPDKSGLPSDRFSAERTGGSVSTLTIQRTQQEDSAVYLCASSLMAGLQETQYFGPGTRLLVL.

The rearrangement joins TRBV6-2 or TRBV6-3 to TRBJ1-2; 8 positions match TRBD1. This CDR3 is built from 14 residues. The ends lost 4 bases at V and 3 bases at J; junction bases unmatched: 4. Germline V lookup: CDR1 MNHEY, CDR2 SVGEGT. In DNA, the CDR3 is TGTGCCAGCAGTTTAAAGGACAGGGACTATGGCTACACCTTC. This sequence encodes CASSLKDRDYGYTF.

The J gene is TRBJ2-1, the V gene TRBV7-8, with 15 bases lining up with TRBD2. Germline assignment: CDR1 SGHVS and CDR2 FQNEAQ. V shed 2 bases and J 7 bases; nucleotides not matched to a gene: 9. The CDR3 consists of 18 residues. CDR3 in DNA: TGTGCCAGCAGCTTACACGAGCCGGGACTAGCGGGAGGAAATGAGCAGTTCTTC. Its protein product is CASSLHEPGLAGGNEQFF.

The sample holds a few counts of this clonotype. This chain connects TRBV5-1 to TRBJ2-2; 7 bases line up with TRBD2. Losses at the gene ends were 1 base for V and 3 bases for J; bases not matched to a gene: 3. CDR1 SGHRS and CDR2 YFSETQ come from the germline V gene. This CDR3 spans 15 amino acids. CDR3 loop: CASSLRAGDTGELFF. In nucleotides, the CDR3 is TGCGCCAGCAGCTTGCGGGCGGGGGACACCGGGGAGCTGTTTTTT. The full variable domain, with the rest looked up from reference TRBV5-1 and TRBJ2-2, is KAGVTQTPRYLIKTRGQQVTLSCSPISGHRSVSWYQQTPGQGLQFLFEYFSETQRNKGNFPGRFSGRQFSNSRSEMNVSTLELGDSALYLCASSLRAGDTGELFFGEGSRLTVL.

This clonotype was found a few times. CDR3 sequence: CASSQDLVGETQYF. DNA for the CDR3: TGTGCCAGCAGCCAAGATCTAGTTGGAGAGACCCAGTACTTC. The chain links TRBV4-2 to TRBJ2-5; no clear D gene. The V end was cut by 0 bases, the J end by 4 bases, with 9 bases between. CDR3 length: 14 residues. Per germline, CDR1 LGHNA and CDR2 YNFKEQ.

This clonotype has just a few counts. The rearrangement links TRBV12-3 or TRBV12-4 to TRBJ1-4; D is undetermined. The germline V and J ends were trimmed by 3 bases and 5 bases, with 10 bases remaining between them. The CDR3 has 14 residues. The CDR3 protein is CASSFIGGNEKLFF. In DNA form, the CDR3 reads TGTGCCAGCAGTTTCATTGGAGGGAATGAAAAACTGTTTTTT.

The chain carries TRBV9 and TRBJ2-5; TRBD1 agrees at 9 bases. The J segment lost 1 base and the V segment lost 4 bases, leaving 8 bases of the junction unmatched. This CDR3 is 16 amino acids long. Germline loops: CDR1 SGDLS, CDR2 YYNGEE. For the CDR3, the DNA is TGTGCCAGCAGCTCCCCCGGGACAGGGCTCCAAGAGACCCAGTACTTC. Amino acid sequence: CASSSPGTGLQETQYF.

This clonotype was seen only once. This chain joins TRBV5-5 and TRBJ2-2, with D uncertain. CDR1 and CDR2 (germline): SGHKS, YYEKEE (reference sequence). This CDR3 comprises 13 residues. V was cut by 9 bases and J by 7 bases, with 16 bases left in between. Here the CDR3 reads CAIGLAPNGELFF. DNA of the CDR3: TGTGCCATCGGCTTGGCTCCCAACGGGGAGCTGTTTTTT.

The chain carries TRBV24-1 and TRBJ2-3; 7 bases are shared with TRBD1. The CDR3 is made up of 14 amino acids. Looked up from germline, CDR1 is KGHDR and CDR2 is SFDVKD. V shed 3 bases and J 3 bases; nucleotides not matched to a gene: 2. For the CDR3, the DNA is TGTGCCACCAGTGATCCGGGACAGACAGATACGCAGTATTTT. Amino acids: CATSDPGQTDTQYF.

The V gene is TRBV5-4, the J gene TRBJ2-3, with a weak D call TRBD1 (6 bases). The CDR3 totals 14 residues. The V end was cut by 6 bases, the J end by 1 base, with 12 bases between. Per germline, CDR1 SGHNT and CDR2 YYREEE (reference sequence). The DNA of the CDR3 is TGTGCCAGCACCCGCAGGGGCGGCACAGATACGCAGTATTTT. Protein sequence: CASTRRGGTDTQYF. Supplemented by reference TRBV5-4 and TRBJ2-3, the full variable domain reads ETGVTQSPTHLIKTRGQQVTLRCSSQSGHNTVSWYQQALGQGPQFIFQYYREEENGRGNFPPRFSGLQFPNYSSELNVNALELDDSALYLCASTRRGGTDTQYFGPGTRLTVL.

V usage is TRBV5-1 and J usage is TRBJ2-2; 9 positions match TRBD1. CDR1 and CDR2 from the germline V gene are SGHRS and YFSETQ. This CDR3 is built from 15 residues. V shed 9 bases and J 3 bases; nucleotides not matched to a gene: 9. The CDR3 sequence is CATTTGTGYTGELFF. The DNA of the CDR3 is TGCGCCACTACTACCGGGACAGGGTACACCGGGGAGCTGTTTTTT.

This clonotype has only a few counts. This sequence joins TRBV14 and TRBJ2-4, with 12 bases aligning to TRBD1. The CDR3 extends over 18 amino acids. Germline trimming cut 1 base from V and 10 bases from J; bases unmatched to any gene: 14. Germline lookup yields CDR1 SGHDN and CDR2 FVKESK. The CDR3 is CASSQGKGQGATRRIQYF. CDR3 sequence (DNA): TGTGCCAGCAGCCAAGGGAAGGGACAGGGGGCGACTCGACGAATTCAGTACTTC.

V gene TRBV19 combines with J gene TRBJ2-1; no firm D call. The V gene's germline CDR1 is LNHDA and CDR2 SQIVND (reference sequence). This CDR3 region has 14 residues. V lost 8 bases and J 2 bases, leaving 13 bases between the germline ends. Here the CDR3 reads CASGDINTYNEQFF. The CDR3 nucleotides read TGTGCCAGTGGAGACATCAATACCTACAATGAGCAGTTCTTC.

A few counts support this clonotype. CDR3 amino acids: CASSPGLYSPLHF. CDR3 bases: TGTGCCAGCAGCCCGGGTCTATATTCACCCCTCCACTTT. The J gene is TRBJ1-6, the V gene TRBV7-9; D not resolved. The CDR3 is 13 amino acids. Germline V gives CDR1 SEHNR, CDR2 FQNEAQ (reference sequence). The V and J ends lost 5 bases and 8 bases respectively, with 10 bases between them.

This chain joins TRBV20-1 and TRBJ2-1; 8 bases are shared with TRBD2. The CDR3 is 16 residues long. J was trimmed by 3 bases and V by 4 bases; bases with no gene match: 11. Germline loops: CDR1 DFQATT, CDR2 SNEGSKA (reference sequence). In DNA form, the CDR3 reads TGCAGTGCTACCCCTTATCGGGGGGGGCTCTACAATGAGCAGTTCTTC. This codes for CSATPYRGGLYNEQFF.

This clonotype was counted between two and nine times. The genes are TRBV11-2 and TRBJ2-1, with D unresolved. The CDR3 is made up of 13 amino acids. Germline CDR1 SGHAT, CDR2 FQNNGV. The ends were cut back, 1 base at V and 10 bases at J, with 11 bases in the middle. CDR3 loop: CASSLAVTLEQFF. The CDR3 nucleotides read TGTGCCAGCAGCTTAGCGGTGACACTGGAGCAGTTCTTC.

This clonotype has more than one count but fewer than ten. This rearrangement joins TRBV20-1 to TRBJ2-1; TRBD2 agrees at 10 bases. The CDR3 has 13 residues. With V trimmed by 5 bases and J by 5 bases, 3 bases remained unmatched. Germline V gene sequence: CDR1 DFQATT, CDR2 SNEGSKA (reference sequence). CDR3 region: CSAGGLANNEQFF. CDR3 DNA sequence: TGCAGTGCTGGGGGACTAGCGAACAATGAGCAGTTCTTC.

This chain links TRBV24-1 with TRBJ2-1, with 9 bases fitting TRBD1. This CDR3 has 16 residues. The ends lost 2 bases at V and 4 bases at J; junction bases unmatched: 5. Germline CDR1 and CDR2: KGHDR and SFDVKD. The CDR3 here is CATSDYTDRGYNEQFF. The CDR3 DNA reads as TGTGCCACCAGTGATTACACGGACAGGGGTTACAATGAGCAGTTCTTC.

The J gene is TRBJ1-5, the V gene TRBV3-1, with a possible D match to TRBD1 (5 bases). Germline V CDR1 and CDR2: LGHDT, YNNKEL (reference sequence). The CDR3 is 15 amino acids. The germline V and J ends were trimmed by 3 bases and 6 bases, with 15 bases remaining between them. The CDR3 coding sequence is TGTGCCAGCAGCCAGGGGAACGTGGGGGGTCAGCCCCAGCATTTT. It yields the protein CASSQGNVGGQPQHF.